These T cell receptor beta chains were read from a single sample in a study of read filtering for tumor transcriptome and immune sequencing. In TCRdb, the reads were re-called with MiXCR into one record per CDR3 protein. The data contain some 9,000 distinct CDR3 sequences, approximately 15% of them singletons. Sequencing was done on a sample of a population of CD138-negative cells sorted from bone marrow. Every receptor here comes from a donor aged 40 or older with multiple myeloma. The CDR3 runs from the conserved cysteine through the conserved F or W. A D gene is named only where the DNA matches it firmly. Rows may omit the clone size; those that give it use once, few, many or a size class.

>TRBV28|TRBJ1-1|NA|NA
TGTGCCAGCAGTCTAACGTTAAGAGGGAACACTGAAGCTTTCTTT
CASSLTLRGNTEAFF
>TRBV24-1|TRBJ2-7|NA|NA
TGTGCCGCCAGTGACTCCGGGACACGGTTTATGCAGTACTTC
CAASDSGTRFMQYF
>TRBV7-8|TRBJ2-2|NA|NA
TGTGCCAGCAGAGCGTTTGCCGGGGAGCTGTTTTTT
CASRAFAGELFF
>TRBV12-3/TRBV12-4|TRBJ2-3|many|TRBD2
TGTGCCAGCAGTTTAACGGGGGGGGTCTTGGGGGATACGCACCATTTT
CASSLTGGVLGDTHHF
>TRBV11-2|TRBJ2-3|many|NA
TGTGCCAGCAGCTTAGGCCAGGGACTCACAGATACGCAGTATTTT
CASSLGQGLTDTQYF
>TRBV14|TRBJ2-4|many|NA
TGTGCCAGCAGCCAAGCCCTGGGCGGCGACAAAAACATTCAGTACTTC
CASSQALGGDKNIQYF
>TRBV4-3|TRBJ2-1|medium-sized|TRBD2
TGCGCCAGCACCACTTCAACTAGCGGGAGGTCCAATGAGCAGTTCTTC
CASTTSTSGRSNEQFF
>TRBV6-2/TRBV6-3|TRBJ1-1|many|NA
TGTGCCAGCACCTCCTTAAGGGGGGGGTATGACACTGAAGCTTTCTTT
CASTSLRGGYDTEAFF
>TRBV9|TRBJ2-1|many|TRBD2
TGTGCCAGCAGCGTAGGTAGCGGGGGGGCCAATGAGCAGTTCTTC
CASSVGSGGANEQFF
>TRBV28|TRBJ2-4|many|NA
TGTGCCAGCAGTTTATTAGGCAGCCGACAGTACTTC
CASSLLGSRQYF
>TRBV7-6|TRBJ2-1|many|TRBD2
TGTGCCAGCAGCGCCTCTGGACTAGCGTCGGATGAGCAGTTCTTC
CASSASGLASDEQFF
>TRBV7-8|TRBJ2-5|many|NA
TGTGCCAGCAGCTTAGGGGGATTAGAGACCCAGTACTTC
CASSLGGLETQYF
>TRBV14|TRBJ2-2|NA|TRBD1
TGTGCCAGCAGACGACAGGGGAACACCGGGGAGCTGTTTTTT
CASRRQGNTGELFF
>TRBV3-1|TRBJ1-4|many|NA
TGTGCCAGCAGCCAAGATGGTGAAAAACTGTTTTTT
CASSQDGEKLFF
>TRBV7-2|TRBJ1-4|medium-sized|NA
TGTGCCAGCACGGCGGCTCCCCATAATGAAAAACTGTTTTTT
CASTAAPHNEKLFF
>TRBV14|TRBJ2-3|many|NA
TGTGCCAGCAGCCAAGAGAGGAATACGCAGTATTTT
CASSQERNTQYF
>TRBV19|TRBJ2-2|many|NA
TGTGCCAGTAGTATGACCAATCGGGGGAACACCGGGGAGCTGTTTTTT
CASSMTNRGNTGELFF
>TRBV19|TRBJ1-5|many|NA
TGTGCCAGTAGATTTAACAGGGATACCAATCAGCCCCAGCATTTT
CASRFNRDTNQPQHF
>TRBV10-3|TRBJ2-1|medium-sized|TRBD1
TGTGCCATCAATGGGGACAGGGGAGGCGATGAGCAGTTCTTC
CAINGDRGGDEQFF
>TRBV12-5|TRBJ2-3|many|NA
TGTGCTAGTGGGACCGGGACCCTCCAGGCGACGCAGTATTTT
CASGTGTLQATQYF
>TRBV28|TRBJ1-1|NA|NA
TGTGCCAGCGAAGTGAACCCCGAAGCTTTCTTT
CASEVNPEAFF
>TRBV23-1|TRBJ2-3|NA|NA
TGCGCCAGCAGACTTGGGGACAAATGCGACGCAGATACGCAGTATTTT
CASRLGDKCDADTQYF
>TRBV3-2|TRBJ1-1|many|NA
TGTGCCAGCAGCCGCGGGGACAGGGGGCGAACTGAAGCTTTCTTT
CASSRGDRGRTEAFF
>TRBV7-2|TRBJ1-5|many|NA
TGTGCCAGCAGCTTAGGAGGGGACCCTCTGCAGCCCCAGCATTTT
CASSLGGDPLQPQHF
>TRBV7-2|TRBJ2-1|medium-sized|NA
TGTGCCAGCAGCTTAATTGGGGGAGGGGGGTGGTACAATGAGCAGTTCTTC
CASSLIGGGGWYNEQFF
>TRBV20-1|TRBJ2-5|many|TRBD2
TGCAGTGCTAGAGATTGGACTAGCGGGGGGCAGAGGGAGACCCAGTACTTC
CSARDWTSGGQRETQYF
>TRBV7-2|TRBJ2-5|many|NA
TGTGCCAGCAGCTTAGTATCAGGGGGGGAGACCCAGTACTTC
CASSLVSGGETQYF
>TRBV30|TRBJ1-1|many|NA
TGTGCCTGGAGTCGGGCAAACGCTGAAGCTTTCTTT
CAWSRANAEAFF
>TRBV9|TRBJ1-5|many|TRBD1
TGTGCCAGCAGCCCTGGCGGGGACAGTAGGAATCAGCCCCAGCATTTT
CASSPGGDSRNQPQHF
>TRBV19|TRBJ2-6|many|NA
TGTGCCAGTAGTCCTGAGGGGGACGGGAACTCTGGGGCCAACGTCCTGACTTTC
CASSPEGDGNSGANVLTF
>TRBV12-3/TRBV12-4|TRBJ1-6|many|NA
TGTGCCAGCAGTTTAACTGGGCTTAATTCACCCCTCCACTTT
CASSLTGLNSPLHF
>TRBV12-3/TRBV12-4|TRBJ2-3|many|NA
TGTGCCAGCAGTTTTCACTCATCGGGCACAGATACGCAGTATTTT
CASSFHSSGTDTQYF
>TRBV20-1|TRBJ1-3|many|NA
TGCAGTGCTAGAGAGGGGTCTGGAAACACCATATATTTT
CSAREGSGNTIYF
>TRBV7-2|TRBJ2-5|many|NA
TGTGCCAGCAGCCGCGGCTACTCTCGAGAGACCCAGTACTTC
CASSRGYSRETQYF
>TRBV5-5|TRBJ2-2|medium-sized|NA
TGTGCCAGCAGCTTGTGGACAAACACCGGGGAGCTGTTTTTT
CASSLWTNTGELFF
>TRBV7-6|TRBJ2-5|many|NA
TGTGCCAGCAGAAAAGGGGTGAGAGAGACCCAGTACTTC
CASRKGVRETQYF
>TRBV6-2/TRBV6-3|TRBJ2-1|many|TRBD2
TGTGCCAGCAGTTACTCGAATCCGGGACTAGATTTGAGCTCCTACAATGAGCAGTTCTTC
CASSYSNPGLDLSSYNEQFF
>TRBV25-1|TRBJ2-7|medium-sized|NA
TGTGCCAGCAGTGGAGGCAGGGAGAGCAACGAGCAGTACTTC
CASSGGRESNEQYF
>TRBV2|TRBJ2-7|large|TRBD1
TGTGCCAGCCTAAATGACAGGGACTACGAGCAGTACTTC
CASLNDRDYEQYF
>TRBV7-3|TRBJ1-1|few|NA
TGTGCCAGCAGCCGTCAATGGGGGGCTGAAGCTTTCTTT
CASSRQWGAEAFF
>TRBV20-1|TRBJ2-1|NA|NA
TGCAGTGCCCTCAGTCCTGGCGGTAGTGGAAATGAGCAGTTCTTC
CSALSPGGSGNEQFF
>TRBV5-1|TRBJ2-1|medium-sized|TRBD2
TGCGCCAGCAGCTTGGGGCTAGCGGGAGGGCCTTTCAATGAGCAGTTCTTC
CASSLGLAGGPFNEQFF
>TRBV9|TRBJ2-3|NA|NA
TGTGCCAGCAGCGCTTCCGGGACCGGGACAGATACGCAGTATTTT
CASSASGTGTDTQYF
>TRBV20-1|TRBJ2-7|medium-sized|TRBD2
TGCAGTGCTACCTCGGGTAGCGGGGTTTACGAGCAGTACTTC
CSATSGSGVYEQYF
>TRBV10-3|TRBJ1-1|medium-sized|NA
TGTGCCATCGGCAGGGACACTGAAGCTTTCTTT
CAIGRDTEAFF
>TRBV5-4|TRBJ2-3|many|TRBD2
TGTGCCAGCAGCTTCAAGGGTGGCGGGGGGGCCAGTACGCAGTATTTT
CASSFKGGGGASTQYF